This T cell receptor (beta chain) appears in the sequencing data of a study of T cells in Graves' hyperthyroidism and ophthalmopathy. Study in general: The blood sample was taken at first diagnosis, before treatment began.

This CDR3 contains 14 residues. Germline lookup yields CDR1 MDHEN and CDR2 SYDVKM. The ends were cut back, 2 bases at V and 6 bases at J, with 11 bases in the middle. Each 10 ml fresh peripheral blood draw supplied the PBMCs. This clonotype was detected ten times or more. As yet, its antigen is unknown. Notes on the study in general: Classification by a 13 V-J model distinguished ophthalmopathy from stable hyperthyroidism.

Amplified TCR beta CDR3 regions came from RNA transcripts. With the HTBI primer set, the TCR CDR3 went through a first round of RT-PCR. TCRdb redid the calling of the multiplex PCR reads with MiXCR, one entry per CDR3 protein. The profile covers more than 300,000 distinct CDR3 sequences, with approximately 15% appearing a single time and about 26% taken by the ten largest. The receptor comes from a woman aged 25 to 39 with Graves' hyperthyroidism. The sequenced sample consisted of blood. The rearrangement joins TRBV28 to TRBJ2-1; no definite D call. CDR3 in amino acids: CASSLIAAGNEQFF. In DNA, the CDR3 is TGTGCCAGCAGTTTAATCGCAGCCGGCAATGAGCAGTTCTTC.